Described below is a single TCR beta chain sequence and its context. Its antigen is not identified. Extracted RNA was reverse transcribed into cDNA, the sequencing template. The protocol was immunoSEQ multiplex PCR, while the TCRdb copy is restricted to in-frame clones and leaves out a portion. The sample consists of 90,000 to 130,000 clones, under 60% of them appearing once. These data are taken from a study of CD8+ T cells in alopecia areata. The study, taken as a whole, reports: Higher clonality was seen in lesional scalp than in normal scalp, especially in alopecia totalis/universalis. Possibly as an HLA-related effect, TCR sharing across patients appeared less clear than in mice.

The CDR3 is made up of 14 amino acids. V shed 1 base and J shed 5 bases, with 11 bases lying between them. Per germline, CDR1 MGHRA and CDR2 YSYEKL. Lesional scalp punch biopsies and peripheral blood came from alopecia areata patients. The sequencing input was NKG2D-low CD8+ T cells sorted from blood. The rearrangement links TRBV4-1 to TRBJ1-1; weak D call: TRBD1 (5 bases). The receptor was derived from a human donor with alopecia areata. CDR3 in DNA: TGCGCCAGCAGCCAAGCCTCAGGGTTAACTGAAGCTTTCTTT. Translating gives CASSQASGLTEAFF.